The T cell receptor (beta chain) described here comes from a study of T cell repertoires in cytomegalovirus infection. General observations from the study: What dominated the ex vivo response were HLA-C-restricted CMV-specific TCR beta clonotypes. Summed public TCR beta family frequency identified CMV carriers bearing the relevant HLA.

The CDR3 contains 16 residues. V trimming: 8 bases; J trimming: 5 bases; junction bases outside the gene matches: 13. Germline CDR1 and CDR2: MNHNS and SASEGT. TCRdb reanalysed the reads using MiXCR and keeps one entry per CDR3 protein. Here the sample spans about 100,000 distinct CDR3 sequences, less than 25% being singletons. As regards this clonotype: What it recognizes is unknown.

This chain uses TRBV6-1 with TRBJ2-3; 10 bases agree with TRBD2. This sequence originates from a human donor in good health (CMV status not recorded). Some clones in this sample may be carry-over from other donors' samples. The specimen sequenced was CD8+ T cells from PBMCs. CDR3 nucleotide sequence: TGTGCCAGCTACTCTGAGGTAGCGGGGGGAATAGATACGCAGTATTTT. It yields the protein CASYSEVAGGIDTQYF.